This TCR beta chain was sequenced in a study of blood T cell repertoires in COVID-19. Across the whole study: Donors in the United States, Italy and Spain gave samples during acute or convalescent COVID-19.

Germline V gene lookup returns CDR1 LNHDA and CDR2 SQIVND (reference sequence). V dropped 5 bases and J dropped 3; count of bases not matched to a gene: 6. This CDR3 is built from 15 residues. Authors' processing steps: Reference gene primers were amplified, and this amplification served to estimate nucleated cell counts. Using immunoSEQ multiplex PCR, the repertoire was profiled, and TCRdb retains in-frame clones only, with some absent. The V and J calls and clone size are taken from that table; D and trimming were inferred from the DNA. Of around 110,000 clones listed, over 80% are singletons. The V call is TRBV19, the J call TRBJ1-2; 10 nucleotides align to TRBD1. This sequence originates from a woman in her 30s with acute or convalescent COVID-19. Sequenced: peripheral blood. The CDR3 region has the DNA TGTGCCAGTAGTTCGGACAGGGGGGGAGACTATGGCTACACCTTC. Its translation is CASSSDRGGDYGYTF. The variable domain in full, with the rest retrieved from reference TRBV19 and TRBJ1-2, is DGGITQSPKYLFRKEGQNVTLSCEQNLNHDAMYWYRQDPGQGLRLIYYSQIVNDFQKGDIAEGYSVSREKKESFPLTVTSAQKNPTAFYLCASSSDRGGDYGYTFGSGTRLTVV.